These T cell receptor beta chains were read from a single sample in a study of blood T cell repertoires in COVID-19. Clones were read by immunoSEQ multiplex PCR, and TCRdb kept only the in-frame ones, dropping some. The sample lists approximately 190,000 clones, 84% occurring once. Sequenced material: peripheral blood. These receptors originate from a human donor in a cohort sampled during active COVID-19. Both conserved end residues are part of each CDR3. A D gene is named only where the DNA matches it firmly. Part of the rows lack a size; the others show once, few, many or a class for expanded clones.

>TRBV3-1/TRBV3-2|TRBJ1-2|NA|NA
TGTGCCAGCAGCCAAGCCCGCGGTTCCAACTATGGCTACACCTTC
CASSQARGSNYGYTF
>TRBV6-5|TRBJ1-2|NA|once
TGTGCCAGCAGTTTGCCAGGGGTTAACTATGGCTACACCTTC
CASSLPGVNYGYTF
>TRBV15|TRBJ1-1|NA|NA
TGTGCCACCAGCAGAGAGCCAAAGGGGGGGCGAGCTTTCTTT
CATSREPKGGRAFF
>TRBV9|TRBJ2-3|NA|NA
TGTGCCAGCAGCGTAGGGCGGGTGGAGGATACGCAGTATTTT
CASSVGRVEDTQYF
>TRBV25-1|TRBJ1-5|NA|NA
TGTGCCAGCAGTGAAACGAGTCTTGGGGGGGTTCAGCCCCAGCATTTT
CASSETSLGGVQPQHF
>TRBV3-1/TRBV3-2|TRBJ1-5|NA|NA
TGTGCCAGCAGCCCAGGGGCCAGGGGCAATCAGCCCCAGCATTTT
CASSPGARGNQPQHF
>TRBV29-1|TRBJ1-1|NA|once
TGCAGCGTTAGTCTCCGGGGGGTAAGCACTGAAGCTTTCTTT
CSVSLRGVSTEAFF
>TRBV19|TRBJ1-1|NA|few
TGTGCCAGTAGTCGGGGGGTAGGCACTGAAGCTTTCTTT
CASSRGVGTEAFF
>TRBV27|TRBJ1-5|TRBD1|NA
TGTGCCAGCAGACAGGGGGGCTTCCATCAGCCCCAGCATTTT
CASRQGGFHQPQHF
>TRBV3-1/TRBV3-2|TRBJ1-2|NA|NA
TGTGCCAGCAGCCCCCCCAGGGGCTATGGCTACACCTTC
CASSPPRGYGYTF
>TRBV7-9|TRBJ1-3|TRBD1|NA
TGTGCCAGCAGCTTAGTTTTGGCAGGGGGCTCGGACACCATATATTTT
CASSLVLAGGSDTIYF
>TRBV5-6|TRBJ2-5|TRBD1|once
TGTGCCAGCAGCTCCCCCGACAGGGGAAAACAGACCCAGTACTTC
CASSSPDRGKQTQYF
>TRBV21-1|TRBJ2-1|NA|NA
TGTGCCAGCAGCGGCCGGGACAGGGGCGGAGGCAATGAGCAGTTCTTC
CASSGRDRGGGNEQFF
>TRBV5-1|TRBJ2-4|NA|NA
TGCGCCAGCAGCTTGGACATCAATACGGCCAAAAACATTCAGTACTTC
CASSLDINTAKNIQYF
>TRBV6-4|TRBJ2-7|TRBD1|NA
TGTGCCAACATGTCGACAGGGTGGAGATCCTTCGAGCAGTACTTC
CANMSTGWRSFEQYF
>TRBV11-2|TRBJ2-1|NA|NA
TGTGCCAGCAGCCCGAGGGCTAGAGCCGACAATGAGCAGTTCTTC
CASSPRARADNEQFF
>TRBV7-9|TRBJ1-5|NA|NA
TGTGCCAGCAGCTGGGGGGACAATCAGCCCCAGCATTTT
CASSWGDNQPQHF
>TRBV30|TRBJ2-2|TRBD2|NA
TGTGCCTGGAATGAATATTGGGTGCTAGCGGGAGGGAGCACCGGGGAGCTGTTTTTT
CAWNEYWVLAGGSTGELFF
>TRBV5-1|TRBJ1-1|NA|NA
TGCGCCAGCAGACAGACCATGAGCACTGAAGCTTTCTTT
CASRQTMSTEAFF
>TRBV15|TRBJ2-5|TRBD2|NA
TGTGCCACCAGCAGAAGTCGCTCGGGGGGACGGGAGAGGCGGGAGACCCAGTACTTC
CATSRSRSGGRERRETQYF
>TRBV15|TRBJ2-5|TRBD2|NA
TGTGCCACCAGCCGGGGACTAGCGGGAGACGAGACCCAGTACTTC
CATSRGLAGDETQYF
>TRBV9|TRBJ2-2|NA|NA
TGTGCCAGCAGCGTAGTCGGGGGAGGCGGGGAGCTGTTTTTT
CASSVVGGGGELFF
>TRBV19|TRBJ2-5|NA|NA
TGTGCCAGTACCGACCGTCAGGGCGCGGCAGAGACCCAGTACTTC
CASTDRQGAAETQYF
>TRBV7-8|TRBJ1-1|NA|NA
TGTGCCAGCAGCTTAGGATTAACAGGGTTCACTGAAGCTTTCTTT
CASSLGLTGFTEAFF
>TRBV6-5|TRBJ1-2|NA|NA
TGTGCCAGCAGCCTTAATTCGGGGAAACCTTATGGCTACACCTTC
CASSLNSGKPYGYTF
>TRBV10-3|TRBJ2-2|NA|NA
TGTGCCATCAGTGATTACCCCATCGGGACCGGGGAGCTGTTTTTT
CAISDYPIGTGELFF
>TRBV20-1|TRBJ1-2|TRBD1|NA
TGCAGCCCTGGGACAGCCTATGGCTACACCTTC
CSPGTAYGYTF
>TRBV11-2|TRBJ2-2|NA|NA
TGTGCCAGCAGCGCGGCGGGCCTAGGGGAGCTGTTTTTT
CASSAAGLGELFF
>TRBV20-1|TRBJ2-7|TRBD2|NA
TGCAGTGCGCGGGGGGACTACGAGCAGTACTTC
CSARGDYEQYF
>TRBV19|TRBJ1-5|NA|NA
TGTGCCAGTAGTCCTTTTAATCAGCCCCAGCATTTT
CASSPFNQPQHF
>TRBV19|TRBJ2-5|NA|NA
TGTGCCAGCACGGGGGAGATAAGAGGGGTCCAGTACTTC
CASTGEIRGVQYF
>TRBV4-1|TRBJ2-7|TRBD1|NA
TGCGCCAGCAGCCAAGACGGAACAGGGGTTGTGCCCTACGAGCAGTACTTC
CASSQDGTGVVPYEQYF
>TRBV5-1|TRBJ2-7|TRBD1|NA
TGCGCCAGCAGCCCAGACAGGGTGGGATCCTACGAGCAGTACTTC
CASSPDRVGSYEQYF
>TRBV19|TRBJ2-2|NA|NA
TGTGCCAGTAGTCTCCGGCGGGGTATCGACACCGGGGAGCTGTTTTTT
CASSLRRGIDTGELFF
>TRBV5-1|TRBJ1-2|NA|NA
TGCGCCAGCAGCTTGGACAGGGATGGCTACACCTTC
CASSLDRDGYTF
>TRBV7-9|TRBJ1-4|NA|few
TGTGCCAGCAGCCTAGCCCAGATTAATGAAAAACTGTTTTTT
CASSLAQINEKLFF
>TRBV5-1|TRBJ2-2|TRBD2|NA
TGCGCCAGCAGCCGCCAAGGACTAGCGGGGGGTACCGGGGAGCTGTTTTTT
CASSRQGLAGGTGELFF
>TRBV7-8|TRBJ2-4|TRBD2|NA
TGTGCCAGCAGCTCGGGACTAGCAAACTGGATTCAGTACTTC
CASSSGLANWIQYF
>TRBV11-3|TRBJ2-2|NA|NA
TGTGCCACCCGACCCGGACACGACACCGGGGAGCTGTTTTTT
CATRPGHDTGELFF
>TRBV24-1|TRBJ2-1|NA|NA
TGTGCCACCAGTGTTAGGCTAGGAGGCTACAATGAGCAGTTCTTC
CATSVRLGGYNEQFF
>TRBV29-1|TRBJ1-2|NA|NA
TGCAGCGCCCGGAGGGCCTATGGCTACACCTTC
CSARRAYGYTF
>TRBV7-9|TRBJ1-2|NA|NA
TGTGCCAGCAGCTTAGACGCCCAGATCCTCTATGGCTACACCTTC
CASSLDAQILYGYTF
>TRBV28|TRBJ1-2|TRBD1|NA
TGTGCCAGCAGTTCGGACAGGGACTATGGCTACACCTTC
CASSSDRDYGYTF
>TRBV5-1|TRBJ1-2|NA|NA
TGCGCCAGCAGCTCCCGGACACCCAACTATGGCTACACCTTC
CASSSRTPNYGYTF
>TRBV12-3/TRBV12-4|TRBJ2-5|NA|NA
TGTGCCAGCAGTTTATTGTGGGGGCTTCGGTACTTC
CASSLLWGLRYF
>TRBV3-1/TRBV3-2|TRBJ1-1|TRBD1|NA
TGTGCCAGCAGCGCCAGTCCCGGGACAGGGATTGGCACTGAAGCTTTCTTT
CASSASPGTGIGTEAFF
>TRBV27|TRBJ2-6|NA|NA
TGTGCCAGCACTCCGACACCTGTTTTGACTGGGGCCAACGTCCTGACTTTC
CASTPTPVLTGANVLTF
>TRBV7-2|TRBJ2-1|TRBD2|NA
TGTGCCAGCAGCCTCTCTCCGCTAGCGGGGGCCCACAATGAGCAGTTCTTC
CASSLSPLAGAHNEQFF
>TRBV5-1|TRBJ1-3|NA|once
TGCGCCAGCAGCTTGGCCTTCGGGAGTGGAAACACCATATATTTT
CASSLAFGSGNTIYF
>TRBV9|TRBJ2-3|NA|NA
TGTGCCAGCTCCCCGGGGTCGACAGATACGCAGTATTTT
CASSPGSTDTQYF
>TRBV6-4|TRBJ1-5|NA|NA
TGTGCCAGCAGTGAGTCTCCGGGTGGCAATCAGCCCCAGCATTTT
CASSESPGGNQPQHF
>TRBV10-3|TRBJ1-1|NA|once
TGTGCCATCAGACCGGAGGGCAGGACTTTGTACCTGGGGGCTGAAGCTTTCTTT
CAIRPEGRTLYLGAEAFF
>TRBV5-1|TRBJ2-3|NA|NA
TGCGCCAGCAGTTACGGGTCGACCGCGGATACGCAGTATTTT
CASSYGSTADTQYF
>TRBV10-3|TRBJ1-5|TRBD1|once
TGTGCCATCAGCTCCGGGACAGGGGCCGGGCAGCCCCAGCATTTT
CAISSGTGAGQPQHF
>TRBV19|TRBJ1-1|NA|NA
TGTGCCAGTAGTACCCACCGGTTCCGGGATGACACTGAAGCTTTCTTT
CASSTHRFRDDTEAFF
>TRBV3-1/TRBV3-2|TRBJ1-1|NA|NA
TGTGCCAGCTCCCCGGGTGGTCGGAACACTGAAGCTTTCTTT
CASSPGGRNTEAFF